The 13 T cell receptor beta chains presented below share a single source sample, sequenced in a study of blood T cell repertoires in COVID-19. TCRdb's table, derived via immunoSEQ multiplex PCR, lists solely in-frame clones and lacks some. The sample includes about 200,000 clones, roughly 90% seen only once; the top ten take over 0.75%. The material sequenced was peripheral blood. These receptors were taken from a man between 60 and 70 years old with COVID-19, enrolled during active disease.

The genes are TRBV7-8 and TRBJ2-1, with D tentatively TRBD2 (6 bases). From germline, CDR1 is SGHVS and CDR2 FQNEAQ. The CDR3 loop spans 15 amino acids. Deletions cut 1 base from V and 9 bases from J, with 16 bases between. The CDR3 reads CASSLGLAEVGEQFF. The CDR3 nucleotides read TGTGCCAGCAGCTTAGGATTAGCGGAGGTTGGTGAGCAGTTCTTC.

The chain employs TRBV6-5 and TRBJ1-5; D is unresolved. This CDR3 is 14 amino acids long. V lost 4 bases and J lost 1, with 8 bases in between. Germline V gene lookup returns CDR1 MNHEY and CDR2 SVGAGI. The DNA for the CDR3 is TGTGCCAGCAGTTTAAGGAGGAGCAATCAGCCCCAGCATTTT. This encodes CASSLRRSNQPQHF.

V gene TRBV28 combines with J gene TRBJ2-1, with D maybe TRBD1 (5 bases). CDR3 length: 13 amino acids. Looked up from germline, CDR1 is MDHEN and CDR2 is SYDVKM. Trimming took 6 bases from V and 6 from J, leaving 12 bases between them. This CDR3 reads CASSRVLGNEQFF. CDR3 DNA: TGTGCCAGCAGCAGGGTGCTGGGCAATGAGCAGTTCTTC.

The chain combines TRBV3-1 (or the pseudogene TRBV3-2) with TRBJ1-1; unclear D gene. Germline CDR1 LGHDT, CDR2 YNNKEL (reference sequence). The CDR3 spans 14 residues. Trimming pared 4 bases from V and 1 base from J, leaving 10 bases between. CDR3 sequence: CASSPGTENTEAFF. The CDR3, as DNA: TGTGCCAGCAGCCCCGGCACAGAGAACACTGAAGCTTTCTTT.

The count of this clone is one. The chain uses TRBV7-9 and TRBJ1-1; 7 bases align to TRBD1. The V segment lost 7 bases and the J segment 3 bases; nucleotides outside the gene matches: 14. This CDR3 region has 16 residues. Germline CDR1 and CDR2: SEHNR and FQNEAQ (reference sequence). The CDR3 sequence is CASNNRGGGQHTEAFF. DNA for the CDR3: TGTGCCAGCAACAACAGGGGAGGGGGACAACACACTGAAGCTTTCTTT.

The chain is built from TRBV6-2 or TRBV6-3 and TRBJ1-1, with D unresolved. Trimming left V 5 bases short and J 7 bases short, with 14 bases between. CDR1 and CDR2 (germline): MNHEY, SVGEGT. CDR3 length: 13 residues. This CDR3 is CASSPYDANEAFF. The CDR3 DNA follows: TGTGCCAGCAGTCCCTATGATGCCAATGAAGCTTTCTTT.

This sequence joins TRBV12-3 or TRBV12-4 and TRBJ2-1; D is ambiguous. The CDR3 has 13 residues. Trimming took off 6 bases at V and 0 bases at J, with 6 bases between the two ends. The CDR3 nucleotides read TGTGCCAGCAGGTGGAGCTCCTACAATGAGCAGTTCTTC. Encoded protein: CASRWSSYNEQFF.

This clone has only one observation. V is TRBV5-6 and J is TRBJ1-4; 9 bases are shared with TRBD1. Germline CDR1 reads SGHDT; CDR2 reads YYEEEE. This CDR3 has 15 residues. Losses at the gene ends were 3 bases for V and 4 bases for J; bases not matched to a gene: 4. CDR3 protein: CASSSPDRGNEKLFF. CDR3 DNA sequence: TGTGCCAGCAGCTCCCCGGACAGGGGTAATGAAAAACTGTTTTTT.

The chain carries TRBV7-2 and TRBJ1-6; D unclear. Trimming shortened V by 6 bases and J by 9 bases, and 9 bases separated the two germline ends. The CDR3 runs 12 residues. Germline CDR1 is SGHTA and CDR2 is FQGNSA. CDR3 nucleotide sequence: TGTGCCAGCAGTATCCGGTCTTCACCCCTCCACTTT. The encoded protein is CASSIRSSPLHF.

This sequence joins TRBV6-4 and TRBJ2-1, with 13 bases matching TRBD2. The CDR3 is 16 residues long. Trimming cost V 8 bases and J 10 bases; bases outside gene matches: 14. Germline V lookup: CDR1 MRHNA, CDR2 SNTAGT. As DNA, the CDR3 is TGTGCCAGCTCCAAGGAAGGGACTAGCGGGAAGTGGGAGCAGTTCTTC. Its translation: CASSKEGTSGKWEQFF.

This rearrangement joins TRBV29-1 to TRBJ2-3; 13 nucleotides align to TRBD2. The V and J ends lost 6 bases and 2 bases, in that order; junction bases with no gene match: 5. The CDR3 runs to 15 residues. The germline V gene has CDR1 SQVTM and CDR2 ANQGSEA. As DNA, the CDR3 is TGCAGCGTCGGGACTAGCGGGGCCTCCACAGATACGCAGTATTTT. Protein sequence: CSVGTSGASTDTQYF.

This sequence joins TRBV7-9 and TRBJ1-1; D is ambiguous. The CDR3 runs to 16 residues. Germline V gene sequence: CDR1 SEHNR, CDR2 FQNEAQ (reference sequence). Between the trimmed V and J ends, which lost 8 bases and 0 bases, there was a span of 19 bases. For the CDR3, the DNA is TGTGCCAGCGTCAACTTGCCGTCGCTTATGAACACTGAAGCTTTCTTT. Its protein product is CASVNLPSLMNTEAFF.

The chain is built from TRBV19 and TRBJ2-2; D uncertain. Per the germline V gene, CDR1 is LNHDA and CDR2 is SQIVND (reference sequence). The CDR3 consists of 13 residues. V dropped 3 bases and J dropped 7 bases, with 9 bases sitting between them. The CDR3 protein is CASSMGTIGELFF. The CDR3 region has the DNA TGTGCCAGTAGTATGGGCACGATCGGGGAGCTGTTTTTT.